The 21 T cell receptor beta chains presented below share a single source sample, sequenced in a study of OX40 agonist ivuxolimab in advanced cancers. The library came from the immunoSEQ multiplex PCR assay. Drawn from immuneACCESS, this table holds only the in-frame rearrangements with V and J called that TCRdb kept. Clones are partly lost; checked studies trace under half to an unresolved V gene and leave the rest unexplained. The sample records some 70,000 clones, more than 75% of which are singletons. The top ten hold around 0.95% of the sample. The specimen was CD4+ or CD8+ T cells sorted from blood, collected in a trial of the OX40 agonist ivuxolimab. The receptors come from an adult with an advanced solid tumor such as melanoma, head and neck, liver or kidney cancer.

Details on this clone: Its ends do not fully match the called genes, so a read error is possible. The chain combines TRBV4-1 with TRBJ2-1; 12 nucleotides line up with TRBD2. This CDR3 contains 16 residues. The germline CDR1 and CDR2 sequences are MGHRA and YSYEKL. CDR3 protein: CASSHLLAGGGNEQFF. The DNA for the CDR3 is TGCGCCAGTAGCCACCTACTAGCGGGAGGTGGCAATGAGCAGTTCTTC.

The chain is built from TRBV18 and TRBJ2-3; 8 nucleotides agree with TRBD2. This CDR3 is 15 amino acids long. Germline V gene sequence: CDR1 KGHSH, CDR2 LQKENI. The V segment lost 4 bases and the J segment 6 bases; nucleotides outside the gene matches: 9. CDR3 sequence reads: CASSRREDTRDTQYF. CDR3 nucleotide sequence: TGTGCCAGCTCACGGCGGGAGGACACCAGGGATACGCAGTATTTT.

CDR3 protein: CASSLPMTSGKQLKETQYF. The CDR3 coding sequence is TGTGCCAGCAGCTTGCCAATGACTAGCGGAAAACAGTTAAAAGAGACCCAGTACTTC. This chain uses TRBV5-4 with TRBJ2-5; 9 bases are a match to TRBD2. V dropped 1 base and J dropped 3; count of bases not matched to a gene: 16. This CDR3 comprises 19 residues. Germline assignment: CDR1 SGHNT and CDR2 YYREEE (reference sequence).

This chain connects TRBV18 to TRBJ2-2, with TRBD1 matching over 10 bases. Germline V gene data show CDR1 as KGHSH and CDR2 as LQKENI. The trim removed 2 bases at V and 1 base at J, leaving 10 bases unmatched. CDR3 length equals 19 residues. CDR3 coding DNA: TGTGCCAGCTCACCAAATCCGACAGGGGGCGCAGAGAACACCGGGGAGCTGTTTTTT. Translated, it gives CASSPNPTGGAENTGELFF.

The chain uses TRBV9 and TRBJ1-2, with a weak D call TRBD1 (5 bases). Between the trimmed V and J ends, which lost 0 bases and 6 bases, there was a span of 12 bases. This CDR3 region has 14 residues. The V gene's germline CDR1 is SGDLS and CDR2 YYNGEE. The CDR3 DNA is TGTGCCAGCAGCGTAGTTCCCAGGGATGATGGCTACACCTTC. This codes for CASSVVPRDDGYTF.

CDR3 amino acids: CASRLELAGRYEQYF. CDR3 sequence (DNA): TGTGCCAGCAGACTAGAATTAGCGGGAAGGTACGAGCAGTACTTC. The chain uses TRBV6-5 and TRBJ2-7; 8 bases line up with TRBD2. Per the germline V gene, CDR1 is MNHEY and CDR2 is SVGAGI. The CDR3 runs to 15 residues. The trim removed 6 bases at V and 4 bases at J, leaving 11 bases unmatched.

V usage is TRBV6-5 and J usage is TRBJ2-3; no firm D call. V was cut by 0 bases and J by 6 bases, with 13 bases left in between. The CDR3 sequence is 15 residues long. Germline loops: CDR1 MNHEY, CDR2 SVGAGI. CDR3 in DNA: TGTGCCAGCAGTTACTCGCCTCGAATACGGGATACGCAGTATTTT. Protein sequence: CASSYSPRIRDTQYF.

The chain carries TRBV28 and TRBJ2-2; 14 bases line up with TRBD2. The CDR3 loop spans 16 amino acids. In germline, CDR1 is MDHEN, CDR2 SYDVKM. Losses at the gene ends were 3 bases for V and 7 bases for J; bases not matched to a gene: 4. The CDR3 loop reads CASSLTSGRGGGELFF. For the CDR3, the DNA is TGTGCCAGCAGTTTGACTAGCGGGAGGGGCGGCGGGGAGCTGTTTTTT.

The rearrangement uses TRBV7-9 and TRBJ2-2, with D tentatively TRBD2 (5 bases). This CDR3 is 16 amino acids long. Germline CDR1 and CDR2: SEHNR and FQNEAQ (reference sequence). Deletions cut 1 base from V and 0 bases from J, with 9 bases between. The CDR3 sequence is CASSLVRGPNTGELFF. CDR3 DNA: TGTGCCAGCAGCTTAGTACGGGGTCCGAACACCGGGGAGCTGTTTTTT.

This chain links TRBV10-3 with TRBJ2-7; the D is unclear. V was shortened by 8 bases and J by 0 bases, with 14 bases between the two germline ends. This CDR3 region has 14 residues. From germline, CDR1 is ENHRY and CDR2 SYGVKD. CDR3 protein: CAIATGGSSYEQYF. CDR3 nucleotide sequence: TGTGCCATCGCGACGGGCGGTAGCTCCTACGAGCAGTACTTC.

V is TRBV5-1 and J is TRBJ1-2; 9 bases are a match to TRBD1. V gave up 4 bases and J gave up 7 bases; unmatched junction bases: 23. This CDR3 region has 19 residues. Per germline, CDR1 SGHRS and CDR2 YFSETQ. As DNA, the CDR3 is TGCGCCAGCAGCCCGAGACTCCCGGGACAGGGAGCCGGTTTGGGTGGCTACACCTTC. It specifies CASSPRLPGQGAGLGGYTF.

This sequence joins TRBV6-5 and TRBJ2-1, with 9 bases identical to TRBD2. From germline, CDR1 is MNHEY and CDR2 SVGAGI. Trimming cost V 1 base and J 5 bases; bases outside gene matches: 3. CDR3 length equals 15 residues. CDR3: CASSYWTSANNEQFF. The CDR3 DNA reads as TGTGCCAGCAGTTACTGGACTAGCGCGAACAATGAGCAGTTCTTC.

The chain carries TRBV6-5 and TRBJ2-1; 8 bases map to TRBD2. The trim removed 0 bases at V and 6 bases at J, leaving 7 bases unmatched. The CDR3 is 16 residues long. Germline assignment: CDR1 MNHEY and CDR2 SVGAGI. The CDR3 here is CASSYSPGTRINEQFF. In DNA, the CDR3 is TGTGCCAGCAGTTACTCGCCCGGGACTAGGATCAATGAGCAGTTCTTC.

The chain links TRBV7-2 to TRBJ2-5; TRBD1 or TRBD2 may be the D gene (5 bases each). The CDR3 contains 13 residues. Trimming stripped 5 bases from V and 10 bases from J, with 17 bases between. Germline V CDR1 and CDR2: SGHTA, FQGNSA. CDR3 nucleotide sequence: TGTGCCAGCAGCCTCAATCAGGGAAGCGGCCAGTACTTC. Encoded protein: CASSLNQGSGQYF. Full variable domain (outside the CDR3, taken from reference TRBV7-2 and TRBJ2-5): GAGVSQSPSNKVTEKGKDVELRCDPISGHTALYWYRQSLGQGLEFLIYFQGNSAPDKSGLPSDRFSAERTGGSVSTLTIQRTQQEDSAVYLCASSLNQGSGQYFGPGTRLLVL.

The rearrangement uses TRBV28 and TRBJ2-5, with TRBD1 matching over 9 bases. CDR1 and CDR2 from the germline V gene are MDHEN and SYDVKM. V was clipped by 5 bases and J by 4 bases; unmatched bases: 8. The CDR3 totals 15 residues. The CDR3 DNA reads TGTGCCAGCAGTACCGGGACAGGGTTTCGAGAGACCCAGTACTTC. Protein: CASSTGTGFRETQYF.

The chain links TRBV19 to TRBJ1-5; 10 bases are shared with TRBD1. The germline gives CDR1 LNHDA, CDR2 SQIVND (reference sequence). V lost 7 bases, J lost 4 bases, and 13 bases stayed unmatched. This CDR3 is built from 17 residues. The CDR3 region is CASTPGDRGQGNQPQHF. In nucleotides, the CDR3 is TGTGCCAGTACCCCGGGAGACAGGGGGCAGGGGAATCAGCCCCAGCATTTT. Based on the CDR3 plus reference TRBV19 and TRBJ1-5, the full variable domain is DGGITQSPKYLFRKEGQNVTLSCEQNLNHDAMYWYRQDPGQGLRLIYYSQIVNDFQKGDIAEGYSVSREKKESFPLTVTSAQKNPTAFYLCASTPGDRGQGNQPQHFGDGTRLSIL.

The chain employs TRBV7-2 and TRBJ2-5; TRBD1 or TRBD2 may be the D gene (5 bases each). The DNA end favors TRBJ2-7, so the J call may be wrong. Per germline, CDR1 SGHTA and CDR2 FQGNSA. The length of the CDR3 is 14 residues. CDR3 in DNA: TGTGCCAGCAGCCCCCAGAGGGACCTCCACGAGCAGTACTTC. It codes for CASSPQRDLHEQYF.

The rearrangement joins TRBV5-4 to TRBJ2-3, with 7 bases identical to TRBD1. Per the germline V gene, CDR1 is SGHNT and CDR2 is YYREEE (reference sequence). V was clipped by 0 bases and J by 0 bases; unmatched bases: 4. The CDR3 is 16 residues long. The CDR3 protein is CASSLEGGRSTDTQYF. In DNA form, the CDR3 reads TGTGCCAGCAGCTTGGAAGGGGGCAGGAGCACAGATACGCAGTATTTT.

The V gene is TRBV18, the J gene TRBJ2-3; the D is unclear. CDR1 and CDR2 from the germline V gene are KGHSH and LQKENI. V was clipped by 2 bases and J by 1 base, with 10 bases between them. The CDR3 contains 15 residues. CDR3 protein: CASSPATGRTDTQYF. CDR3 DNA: TGTGCCAGCTCACCAGCGACGGGCCGCACAGATACGCAGTATTTT.

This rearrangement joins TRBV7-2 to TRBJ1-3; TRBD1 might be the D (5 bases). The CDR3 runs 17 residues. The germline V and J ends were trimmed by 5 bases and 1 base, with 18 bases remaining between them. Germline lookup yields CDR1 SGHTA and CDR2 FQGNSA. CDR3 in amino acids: CASSVTFRGESGNTIYF. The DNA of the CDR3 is TGTGCCAGCAGCGTAACGTTCCGGGGCGAATCTGGAAACACCATATATTTT.

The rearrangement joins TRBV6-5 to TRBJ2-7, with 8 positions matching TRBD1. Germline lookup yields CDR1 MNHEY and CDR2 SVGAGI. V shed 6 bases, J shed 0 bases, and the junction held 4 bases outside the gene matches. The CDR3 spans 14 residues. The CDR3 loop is CASRRTGSSYEQYF. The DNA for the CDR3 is TGTGCCAGCAGGAGGACAGGGAGCTCCTACGAGCAGTACTTC.